The entry below gives a single TCR beta chain sequence along with its context. Its antigen remains unknown. The CDR3 has 12 amino acids. V lost 0 bases and J 11 bases, leaving 11 bases between the germline ends. CDR1 is SGHRS and CDR2 is YFSETQ in the germline V gene. This entry comes from a study of T cell repertoires in cytomegalovirus infection. TCRdb reprocessed the reads via MiXCR and lists one record per CDR3 protein. The table lists fewer than 650,000 distinct CDR3 sequences, around two fifths of them singletons. This sample comprised cultured PBMCs, obtained from culture after CMV antigen stimulation. The rearrangement uses TRBV5-1 and TRBJ1-1; possibly TRBD1 for D (6 bases). This TCR was recovered from a human donor in good health (CMV status not recorded). Some clones in this sample may be carry-over from other donors' samples. The CDR3 sequence is CASSLGDTAAFF. The CDR3, as DNA: TGCGCCAGCAGCTTGGGGGACACTGCGGCTTTCTTT.